A single sample gave rise to the 29 T cell receptor beta chains below, sequenced in a study of shared clonotypes between healthy human individuals. This table comes from immunoSEQ multiplex PCR, and its TCRdb copy is limited to in-frame clones, with some not included. The table includes 1,400,000 or so clones, 98% to 99% detected once. Sequenced input: naive CD4+ T cells sorted from blood. Subset specified: CD45RA+ positively selected. The receptors derive from a man aged 30 to 39 in good health.

The rearrangement joins TRBV27 to TRBJ2-7; D possibly corresponds to TRBD1 (6 bases). The CDR3 length is 14 residues. Trimming removed 7 bases at V and 5 bases at J, with 18 bases between. The germline CDR1 and CDR2 sequences are MNHEY and SMNVEV (reference sequence). In DNA, the CDR3 is TGTGCCAGCACCCCAAGGGCAGGGGTTCACGAGCAGTACTTC. Residues: CASTPRAGVHEQYF.

This chain connects TRBV5-3 to TRBJ2-2; TRBD2 might be the D (6 bases). TRBV5-3 qualifies as an ORF whose function is uncertain. V was cut by 4 bases and J by 0 bases, with 13 bases left in between. The CDR3 has 16 residues. CDR3 loop: CARSLQRAANTGELFF. In nucleotides, the CDR3 is TGTGCCAGAAGCCTCCAGCGGGCCGCGAACACCGGGGAGCTGTTTTTT.

The chain is built from TRBV11-2 and TRBJ1-4; 8 nucleotides agree with TRBD1. V trimming: 5 bases; J trimming: 10 bases; junction bases outside the gene matches: 9. Looked up from germline, CDR1 is SGHAT and CDR2 is FQNNGV. This CDR3 has 14 amino acids. The CDR3 protein is CASSLDRGGGKLFF. The CDR3 DNA sequence: TGTGCCAGCAGCCTTGACAGGGGTGGGGGAAAACTGTTTTTT.

The CDR3 here is CASSSEREVNEQFF. DNA of the CDR3: TGCGCCAGCAGCAGCGAGCGGGAGGTCAATGAGCAGTTCTTC. This sequence joins TRBV5-1 and TRBJ2-1; 9 positions agree with TRBD2. V dropped 4 bases and J dropped 6; count of bases not matched to a gene: 5. This CDR3 comprises 14 residues. Per germline, CDR1 SGHRS and CDR2 YFSETQ.

The chain links TRBV28 to TRBJ2-5; a possible D gene is TRBD2 (5 bases). The CDR3 sequence is 13 residues long. Germline V gene lookup returns CDR1 MDHEN and CDR2 SYDVKM. The V and J ends lost 2 bases and 1 base respectively, with 5 bases between them. This CDR3 reads CASSLGLQETQYF. In DNA, the CDR3 is TGTGCCAGCAGTTTAGGACTCCAAGAGACCCAGTACTTC.

V and J are TRBV5-4 and TRBJ2-7, with no clear D. Trimming pared 4 bases from V and 1 base from J, leaving 12 bases between. Germline V lookup: CDR1 SGHNT, CDR2 YYREEE (reference sequence). There are 14 residues in the CDR3. The chain's CDR3 is CASSTKDGSYEQYF. The CDR3 DNA sequence: TGTGCCAGCAGCACGAAGGACGGATCCTACGAGCAGTACTTC. The whole variable domain, remainder taken from reference TRBV5-4 and TRBJ2-7, is ETGVTQSPTHLIKTRGQQVTLRCSSQSGHNTVSWYQQALGQGPQFIFQYYREEENGRGNFPPRFSGLQFPNYSSELNVNALELDDSALYLCASSTKDGSYEQYFGPGTRLTVT.

The chain employs TRBV18 and TRBJ2-1; D is unresolved. Trimming removed 3 bases from V and 5 bases from J, with 11 bases in between. In germline, CDR1 is KGHSH, CDR2 LQKENI. The CDR3 runs to 14 residues. The CDR3 loop is CASSPLTADNEQFF. The CDR3 DNA follows: TGTGCCAGCTCACCTCTTACAGCAGACAATGAGCAGTTCTTC. The full variable domain, with the rest looked up from reference TRBV18 and TRBJ2-1, is NAGVMQNPRHLVRRRGQEARLRCSPMKGHSHVYWYRQLPEEGLKFMVYLQKENIIDESGMPKERFSAEFPKEGPSILRIQQVVRGDSAAYFCASSPLTADNEQFFGPGTRLTVL.

The chain couples TRBV28 to TRBJ2-3, with D maybe TRBD2 (6 bases). Trimming stripped 4 bases from V and 4 bases from J, with 12 bases between. Germline CDR1 MDHEN, CDR2 SYDVKM. This CDR3 contains 14 residues. Here the CDR3 reads CASSWGDLADTQYF. For the CDR3, the DNA is TGTGCCAGCAGTTGGGGGGATCTGGCAGATACGCAGTATTTT. Combining the CDR3 with reference TRBV28 and TRBJ2-3 gives the whole variable domain DVKVTQSSRYLVKRTGEKVFLECVQDMDHENMFWYRQDPGLGLRLIYFSYDVKMKEKGDIPEGYSVSREKKERFSLILESASTNQTSMYLCASSWGDLADTQYFGPGTRLTVL.

The CDR3 loop reads CASSKVSVFQPQHF. The CDR3 DNA sequence: TGTGCCAGCAGTAAAGTCTCGGTTTTTCAGCCCCAGCATTTT. The chain joins TRBV6-1 to TRBJ1-5; D not resolved. CDR1 is MNHNS, CDR2 SASEGT, per germline. Trimming pared 5 bases from V and 6 bases from J, leaving 14 bases between. This CDR3 is built from 14 residues.

Points on this clone: The same CDR3 also results from other DNA sequences found in this sample. This chain joins TRBV5-1 and TRBJ1-2, with D unclear. V gave up 0 bases and J gave up 0 bases, with 6 bases separating them. Germline CDR1 is SGHRS and CDR2 is YFSETQ. The CDR3 extends over 14 amino acids. Here the CDR3 DNA reads TGCGCCAGCAGCTTGGGAACAGCTAACTATGGCTACACCTTC. It encodes CASSLGTANYGYTF.

This sequence joins TRBV18 and TRBJ1-1; unclear D gene. Trimming removed 0 bases from V and 4 bases from J, with 15 bases in between. The CDR3 is 16 residues long. Germline CDR1 reads KGHSH; CDR2 reads LQKENI. The chain's CDR3 is CASSPPGFAEGTEAFF. In DNA, the CDR3 is TGTGCCAGCTCACCACCAGGATTCGCCGAGGGCACTGAAGCTTTCTTT.

The rearrangement joins TRBV21-1 to TRBJ2-7; TRBD2, as called in the table, went unchecked against the DNA. TRBV21-1 is shown as a pseudogene. CDR3 size: 17 residues. The CDR3 loop is CASRWNPGGLIGYEQYF. As DNA, the CDR3 is TGTGCCAGCCGTTGGAATCCTGGCGGTTTAATTGGCTACGAGCAGTACTTC.

In DNA, the CDR3 is TGTGCCAGCTCACCCTTACAGGGGGACTACAATGAGCAGTTCTTC. Translated, it gives CASSPLQGDYNEQFF. The chain carries TRBV18 and TRBJ2-1, with 8 nucleotides matching TRBD1. The CDR3 extends over 15 amino acids. V lost 3 bases, J lost 3 bases, and 4 bases stayed unmatched. Germline loops: CDR1 KGHSH, CDR2 LQKENI.

The gene calls are TRBV7-9 and TRBJ1-4; TRBD1 matches at 7 bases. The CDR3 has 16 residues. The germline CDR1 and CDR2 sequences are SEHNR and FQNEAQ (reference sequence). Trimming took 5 bases from V and 4 from J; bases not matched to a gene: 10. For the CDR3, the DNA is TGTGCCAGCAGCCCTATTCGACAGGGACGTAATGAAAAACTGTTTTTT. It translates to CASSPIRQGRNEKLFF.

The chain carries TRBV9 and TRBJ2-3, with TRBD2 matching 11 bases. The CDR3 totals 17 residues. CDR1 SGDLS and CDR2 YYNGEE come from the germline V gene. V trimming: 0 bases; J trimming: 4 bases; junction bases outside the gene matches: 7. In DNA, the CDR3 is TGTGCCAGCAGCGTAGATCCTAGCGGGAGGATCGCAGATACGCAGTATTTT. It specifies CASSVDPSGRIADTQYF.

The chain carries TRBV7-8 and TRBJ1-1; 7 positions match TRBD1. Germline values: CDR1 SGHVS, CDR2 FQNEAQ. J was trimmed by 2 bases and V by 4 bases; bases with no gene match: 7. The CDR3 totals 15 residues. As DNA, the CDR3 is TGTGCCAGCAGCTCAGCGACAGGGCTCAACACTGAAGCTTTCTTT. It specifies CASSSATGLNTEAFF. Looking up the rest from reference TRBV7-8 and TRBJ1-1 gives the full variable domain: GAGVSQSPRYKVAKRGQDVALRCDPISGHVSLFWYQQALGQGPEFLTYFQNEAQLDKSGLPSDRFFAERPEGSVSTLKIQRTQQEDSAVYLCASSSATGLNTEAFFGQGTRLTVV.

This clone was counted a few times. The chain employs TRBV2 and TRBJ2-7, with D perhaps TRBD1 (6 bases). V lost 6 bases and J lost 2, with 17 bases in between. The CDR3 spans 15 residues. Germline CDR1 reads SNHLY; CDR2 reads FYNNEI. CDR3 region: CASSSGTTTAYEQYF. The CDR3 nucleotides read TGTGCCAGCAGCTCCGGGACAACCACAGCCTACGAGCAGTACTTC. The full variable domain, rest sourced from reference TRBV2 and TRBJ2-7, is EPEVTQTPSHQVTQMGQEVILRCVPISNHLYFYWYRQILGQKVEFLVSFYNNEISEKSEIFDDQFSVERPDGSNFTLKIRSTKLEDSAMYFCASSSGTTTAYEQYFGPGTRLTVT.

The chain combines TRBV7-9 with TRBJ2-7; 10 nucleotides match TRBD2. V shed 4 bases and J 3 bases; nucleotides not matched to a gene: 9. The CDR3 consists of 16 residues. The germline gives CDR1 SEHNR, CDR2 FQNEAQ (reference sequence). For the CDR3, the DNA is TGTGCCAGCAGCTCATTTCTAGCGGGAGTGCACTACGAGCAGTACTTC. It specifies CASSSFLAGVHYEQYF.

This CDR3 is CASSFRRTGELFF. The CDR3 bases are TGTGCCAGCAGTTTTAGGCGCACCGGGGAGCTGTTTTTT. The chain carries TRBV27 and TRBJ2-2; D remains unclear. The CDR3 covers 13 residues. Germline V gives CDR1 MNHEY, CDR2 SMNVEV (reference sequence). Trimming pared 3 bases from V and 4 bases from J, leaving 6 bases between.

This rearrangement joins TRBV18 to TRBJ1-1, with TRBD1 as a possible D gene (5 bases). V dropped 3 bases and J dropped 3 bases, with 11 bases sitting between them. CDR3 length equals 14 residues. CDR1 is KGHSH and CDR2 is LQKENI in the germline V gene. The CDR3 nucleotides read TGTGCCAGCTCACCTCCGGGGACGTACACTGAAGCTTTCTTT. Its protein product is CASSPPGTYTEAFF.

The chain links TRBV2 to TRBJ2-7; D not certain. Germline loops: CDR1 SNHLY, CDR2 FYNNEI. The length of the CDR3 is 10 residues. Trimming shortened V by 7 bases and J by 7 bases, and 8 bases separated the two germline ends. In nucleotides, the CDR3 is TGTGCCAGCATGGTGGGAGAGCAGTACTTC. This encodes CASMVGEQYF.

This clone has only one observation. The V and J genes are TRBV7-2 and TRBJ2-1; no firm D call. CDR3 length: 14 residues. V lost 1 base and J lost 4, with 8 bases in between. The V gene's germline CDR1 is SGHTA and CDR2 FQGNSA. CDR3 bases: TGTGCCAGCAGCTTAGGTCCCACATACAATGAGCAGTTCTTC. Protein product: CASSLGPTYNEQFF.

The chain has TRBV14 and TRBJ2-7; the D is unclear. Germline V gene lookup returns CDR1 SGHDN and CDR2 FVKESK. The CDR3 covers 14 residues. V lost 5 bases and J lost 0, with 11 bases in between. CDR3 protein: CASSTRPDSYEQYF. In nucleotides, the CDR3 is TGTGCCAGCAGCACGCGACCGGACTCCTACGAGCAGTACTTC.

The V gene is TRBV28, the J gene TRBJ2-2, with 8 bases matching TRBD1. Germline values: CDR1 MDHEN, CDR2 SYDVKM. Germline trimming cut 6 bases from V and 7 bases from J; bases unmatched to any gene: 13. The length of the CDR3 is 16 residues. For the CDR3, the DNA is TGTGCCAGCAGCGTGGCACAGGGGGGTCGTGGCGGGGAGCTGTTTTTT. Translated: CASSVAQGGRGGELFF.

V and J are TRBV29-1 and TRBJ1-1; D gene ambiguous. This CDR3 has 13 amino acids. The germline V and J ends were trimmed by 5 bases and 0 bases, with 10 bases remaining between them. The germline CDR1 and CDR2 sequences are SQVTM and ANQGSEA. CDR3 sequence reads: CSVTGRVNTEAFF. CDR3 sequence (DNA): TGCAGCGTTACCGGACGGGTGAACACTGAAGCTTTCTTT.

The chain joins TRBV5-5 to TRBJ2-1, with 8 bases matching TRBD2. The CDR3 is 15 amino acids. Germline V gene lookup returns CDR1 SGHKS and CDR2 YYEKEE (reference sequence). V was clipped by 1 base and J by 6 bases; unmatched bases: 6. CDR3 loop: CASSLQLAETNEQFF. The CDR3 nucleotides are TGTGCCAGCAGCTTGCAACTAGCGGAGACCAATGAGCAGTTCTTC.

The V and J genes are TRBV19 and TRBJ2-7; TRBD1 matches at 7 bases. This CDR3 has 14 amino acids. With V trimmed by 6 bases and J by 3 bases, 8 bases remained unmatched. Germline-derived CDR1 and CDR2 are LNHDA and SQIVND (reference sequence). Here the CDR3 reads CASSSGTVDYEQYF. Written as DNA, the CDR3 is TGTGCCAGTAGCTCCGGGACAGTCGACTACGAGCAGTACTTC.

CDR3 in amino acids: CASSLGRGRQETQYF. The CDR3 DNA reads TGTGCCAGCAGCTTAGGCCGGGGGCGGCAAGAGACCCAGTACTTC. This chain links TRBV7-6 with TRBJ2-5; the D call may be TRBD1 or TRBD2 (6 bases each). Germline V gene lookup returns CDR1 SGHVS and CDR2 FNYEAQ. Trimming took 1 base from V and 2 from J, leaving 11 bases between them. The CDR3 is 15 amino acids.

About this clone itself: Other nucleotide sequences in the sample specify the same CDR3. The chain uses TRBV29-1 and TRBJ2-1, with D possibly being TRBD1 (6 bases). Germline V gives CDR1 SQVTM, CDR2 ANQGSEA. The CDR3 runs 11 residues. Trimming removed 4 bases from V and 7 bases from J, with 8 bases in between. CDR3 bases: TGCAGCGTTGGTAGGGGGAATGAGCAGTTCTTC. Translated: CSVGRGNEQFF.